A few counts support the clone carrying this T cell receptor beta chain. This sample is part of a study of blood T cell repertoires in COVID-19. Study-level information: Collection of acute and convalescent COVID-19 samples took place in the United States, Italy and Spain.

CDR1 is SGHTA, CDR2 FQGTGA, per germline. The germline V and J ends were trimmed by 4 bases and 10 bases, with 18 bases remaining between them. The CDR3 is 14 residues long. Some clones are missing from TCRdb's copy, which holds only in-frame ones; the method was immunoSEQ multiplex PCR. The sample records approximately 250,000 clones, under 90% being singletons. The origin of this receptor is a man aged 55 to 70 with acute or convalescent COVID-19. Sequencing used peripheral blood. V gene TRBV7-3 combines with J gene TRBJ2-3, with D maybe TRBD2 (6 bases). This CDR3 reads CASSSSGTPGSQYF. CDR3 DNA: TGTGCCAGCAGCTCATCCGGGACTCCAGGCTCGCAGTATTTT.